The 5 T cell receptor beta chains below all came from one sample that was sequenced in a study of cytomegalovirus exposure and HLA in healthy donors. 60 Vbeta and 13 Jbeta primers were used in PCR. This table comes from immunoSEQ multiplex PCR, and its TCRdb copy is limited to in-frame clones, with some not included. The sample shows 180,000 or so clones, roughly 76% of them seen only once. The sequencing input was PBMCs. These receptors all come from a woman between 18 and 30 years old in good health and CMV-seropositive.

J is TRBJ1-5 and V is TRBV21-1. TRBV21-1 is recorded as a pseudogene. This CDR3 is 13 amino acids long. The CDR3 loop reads CASSKVNGQPQHF. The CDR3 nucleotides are TGTGCCAGCAGCAAAGTAAACGGGCAGCCCCAGCATTTT.

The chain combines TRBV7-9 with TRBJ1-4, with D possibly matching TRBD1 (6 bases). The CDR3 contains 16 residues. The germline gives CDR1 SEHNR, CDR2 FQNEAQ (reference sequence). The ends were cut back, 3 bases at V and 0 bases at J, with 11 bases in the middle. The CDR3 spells CASSLGHLATNEKLFF. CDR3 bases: TGTGCCAGCAGCTTGGGACACCTTGCAACTAATGAAAAACTGTTTTTT.

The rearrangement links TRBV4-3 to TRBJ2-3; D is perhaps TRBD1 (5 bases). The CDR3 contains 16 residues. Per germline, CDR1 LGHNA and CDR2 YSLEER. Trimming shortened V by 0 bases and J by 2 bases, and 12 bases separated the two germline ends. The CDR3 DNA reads TGCGCCAGCAGCCAAGATTTAGGGGCTCCCACAGATACGCAGTATTTT. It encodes CASSQDLGAPTDTQYF.

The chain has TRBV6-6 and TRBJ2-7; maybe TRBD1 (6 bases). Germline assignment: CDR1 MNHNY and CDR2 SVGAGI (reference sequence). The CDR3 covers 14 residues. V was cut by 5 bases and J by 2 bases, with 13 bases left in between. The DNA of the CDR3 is TGTGCCAGCAGTGCCGTGGACAGAACCTACGAGCAGTACTTC. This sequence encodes CASSAVDRTYEQYF.

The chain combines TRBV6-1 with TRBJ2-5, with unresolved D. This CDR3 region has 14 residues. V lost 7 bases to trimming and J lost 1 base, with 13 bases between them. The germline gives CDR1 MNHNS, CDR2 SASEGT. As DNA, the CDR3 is TGTGCCAGCACCCCTCTGGCCCTCCAAGAGACCCAGTACTTC. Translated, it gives CASTPLALQETQYF.